These 18 T cell receptor beta chains were all obtained from the same sample, sequenced in a study of tissue T cells after allogeneic stem cell transplantation. Method: immunoSEQ multiplex PCR; TCRdb's copy keeps in-frame clones and lacks some. The repertoire holds around 40,000 clones, with approximately 92% as singletons. The specimen was blood, collected before transplantation. Receptors originate from a woman aged 35 to 70 who later had graft-versus-host disease after an allogeneic stem cell transplant.

The CDR3 region has the DNA TGCGCCAGCAGCCAAGATATCGGGAGGTTGTCGACCGGGGAGCTGTTTTTT. Translation gives CASSQDIGRLSTGELFF. This chain joins TRBV4-3 and TRBJ2-2; 7 bases line up with TRBD2. V was pared by 0 bases and J by 5 bases, with 9 bases of the junction left unmatched. Looked up from germline, CDR1 is LGHNA and CDR2 is YSLEER. The CDR3 length is 17 residues.

The chain combines TRBV3-1 (or the pseudogene TRBV3-2) with TRBJ2-5, with D unclear. Trimming removed 0 bases from V and 5 bases from J, with 7 bases in between. Germline values: CDR1 LGHDT, CDR2 YNNKEL (reference sequence). CDR3 length: 13 residues. CDR3 sequence reads: CASSQETRETQYF. CDR3 bases: TGTGCCAGCAGCCAAGAGACTCGGGAGACCCAGTACTTC.

V is TRBV7-3 and J is TRBJ2-3; 11 bases fit TRBD1. Trimming removed 5 bases from V and 8 bases from J; junction bases left unmatched: 6. This CDR3 contains 14 residues. CDR1 and CDR2 (germline): SGHTA, FQGTGA. The CDR3 sequence: CASSLGQGAATQYF. CDR3 coding DNA: TGTGCCAGCAGCCTTGGACAGGGGGCAGCTACGCAGTATTTT.

The rearrangement links TRBV19 to TRBJ2-5; perhaps D is TRBD1 or TRBD2 (5 bases each). Germline assignment: CDR1 LNHDA and CDR2 SQIVND (reference sequence). This CDR3 comprises 15 residues. V lost 5 bases to trimming and J lost 5 bases, with 18 bases between them. The CDR3 DNA reads TGTGCCAGTAGTCCTCCGGGACGAGCTGGGGAGACCCAGTACTTC. Amino acids: CASSPPGRAGETQYF.

The rearrangement joins TRBV10-3 to TRBJ1-1, with D maybe TRBD1 (6 bases). The CDR3 extends over 14 amino acids. Germline assignment: CDR1 ENHRY and CDR2 SYGVKD. The V end lost 4 bases, the J end lost 5 bases, and 14 bases lay between the germline ends. DNA of the CDR3: TGTGCCATCAGTGTAGGGGGGGCGGGGACTGAAGCTTTCTTT. Protein sequence: CAISVGGAGTEAFF.

This chain joins TRBV7-8 and TRBJ2-1, with D possibly TRBD2 on 6 matching bases. The CDR3 has 16 residues. CDR1 and CDR2 (germline): SGHVS, FQNEAQ. The V end was cut by 5 bases, the J end by 6 bases, with 20 bases between. CDR3 DNA sequence: TGTGCCAGCAGCCTATCAAGCGGGTCTTTGGGCAATGAGCAGTTCTTC. This sequence encodes CASSLSSGSLGNEQFF.

The CDR3 DNA reads TGTGCCAGCAGCTTGGGACTAGCGAACTACGAGCAGTACTTC. Protein: CASSLGLANYEQYF. The chain recombines TRBV7-9 with TRBJ2-7; the match to TRBD2 covers 10 bases. This CDR3 has 14 residues. The V segment lost 3 bases and the J segment 3 bases; nucleotides outside the gene matches: 2. Germline CDR1 is SEHNR and CDR2 is FQNEAQ (reference sequence).

This chain links TRBV19 with TRBJ2-7, with D possibly matching TRBD1 (6 bases). V was cut by 3 bases and J by 2 bases, with 14 bases left in between. The germline gives CDR1 LNHDA, CDR2 SQIVND (reference sequence). The CDR3 sequence is 15 residues long. Written as DNA, the CDR3 is TGTGCCAGTAGTATCGGGGCAGGGGCGACCTACGAGCAGTACTTC. Translating it yields CASSIGAGATYEQYF.

The chain uses TRBV5-6 and TRBJ2-3; D is undetermined. The V and J ends lost 4 bases and 6 bases respectively, with 15 bases between them. Germline lookup yields CDR1 SGHDT and CDR2 YYEEEE. CDR3 length: 14 residues. CDR3 DNA sequence: TGTGCCAGCAGCCCGGCATCCGCAGACGATACGCAGTATTTT. This translates into CASSPASADDTQYF.

This CDR3 is CASGEDYLRSQYF. The CDR3 bases are TGTGCCTCTGGGGAAGACTACCTAAGGTCCCAGTACTTC. This sequence joins TRBV10-3 and TRBJ2-5; weak D call: TRBD2 (5 bases). Deletions cut 11 bases from V and 9 bases from J, with 22 bases between. This CDR3 contains 13 residues. Germline assignment: CDR1 ENHRY and CDR2 SYGVKD.

This sequence joins TRBV4-1 and TRBJ2-1, with D tentatively TRBD1 (5 bases). The ends were cut back, 3 bases at V and 14 bases at J, with 20 bases in the middle. Germline CDR1 reads MGHRA; CDR2 reads YSYEKL. This CDR3 has 14 residues. CDR3 sequence (DNA): TGCGCCAGCAGCCACCCTGAAGGGGCGCGGAAAAAGTTCTTC. Translating it yields CASSHPEGARKKFF.

CDR3 region: CASSDLGGLTDTQYF. CDR3 DNA: TGCGCCAGCAGCGATTTAGGAGGCCTCACAGATACGCAGTATTTT. The V gene is TRBV4-3, the J gene TRBJ2-3; D may be TRBD2 (5 bases). Trimming left V 5 bases short and J 2 bases short, with 14 bases between. Looked up from germline, CDR1 is LGHNA and CDR2 is YSLEER. The CDR3 has 15 residues.

V and J are TRBV5-4 and TRBJ2-7; D is perhaps TRBD1 or TRBD2 (5 bases each). Germline-derived CDR1 and CDR2 are SGHNT and YYREEE (reference sequence). The CDR3 totals 14 residues. With 1 base removed from V and 6 bases from J, the gap between germline ends came to 14 bases. The CDR3 DNA is TGTGCCAGCAGCTTGTATTCGCAGGGAGTCGAGCAGTACTTC. This codes for CASSLYSQGVEQYF.

V gene TRBV28 combines with J gene TRBJ2-3, with 7 bases lining up with TRBD1. Trimming removed 8 bases from V and 4 bases from J; junction bases left unmatched: 12. This CDR3 region has 15 residues. From germline, CDR1 is MDHEN and CDR2 SYDVKM. Here the CDR3 DNA reads TGTGCCAGCGTCCCCGGGACAGCAAGGCCAGATACGCAGTATTTT. This gives the protein CASVPGTARPDTQYF.

V is TRBV6-1 and J is TRBJ2-5, with a tentative D call TRBD2 (5 bases). CDR3 length: 14 amino acids. Between the trimmed V and J ends, which lost 3 bases and 1 base, there was a span of 9 bases. Germline CDR1 and CDR2: MNHNS and SASEGT. CDR3 sequence (DNA): TGTGCCAGCAGTGAGGAGGCCTTCCAAGAGACCCAGTACTTC. Translated: CASSEEAFQETQYF.

This clone was recorded a few times. The chain combines TRBV5-1 with TRBJ2-5; 7 positions agree with TRBD2. The germline V gene has CDR1 SGHRS and CDR2 YFSETQ. The CDR3 length is 14 residues. The V gene end was trimmed by 3 bases and the J gene end by 2 bases; junction bases not matched to a gene: 4. Written as DNA, the CDR3 is TGCGCCAGCAGCTCCCTTAGCGGGCAAGAGACCCAGTACTTC. It translates to CASSSLSGQETQYF.

This clone showed up just once. V usage is TRBV5-1 and J usage is TRBJ2-7; TRBD2 matches 7 bases. Germline V CDR1 and CDR2: SGHRS, YFSETQ. After removal of 1 base from V and 5 bases from J, the junction contained 6 bases not matched to a gene. The CDR3 runs to 14 residues. CDR3: CASSLFAGVNEQYF. The CDR3 DNA sequence: TGCGCCAGCAGCTTGTTTGCGGGAGTGAACGAGCAGTACTTC.

The rearrangement links TRBV7-2 to TRBJ2-7; 13 bases fit TRBD2. The germline CDR1 and CDR2 sequences are SGHTA and FQGNSA. J lost 5 bases, V lost 5 bases, and 9 bases had no gene match. CDR3 size: 16 residues. CDR3 region: CASSPGTSGIQNEQYF. The DNA for the CDR3 is TGTGCCAGCAGCCCTGGGACTAGCGGGATTCAGAACGAGCAGTACTTC.